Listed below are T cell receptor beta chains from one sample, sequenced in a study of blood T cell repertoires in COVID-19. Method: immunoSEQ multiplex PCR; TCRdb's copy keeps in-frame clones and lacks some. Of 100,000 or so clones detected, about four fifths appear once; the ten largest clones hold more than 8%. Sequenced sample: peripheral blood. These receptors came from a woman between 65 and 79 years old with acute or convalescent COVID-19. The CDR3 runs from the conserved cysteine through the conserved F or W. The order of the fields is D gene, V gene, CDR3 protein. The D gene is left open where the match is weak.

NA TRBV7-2 CASSLRVGGRYNEQFF
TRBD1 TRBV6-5 CASSYRDRDYEQYF
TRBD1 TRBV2 CASSEAGQGAKTQYF
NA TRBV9 CASSSDNSNQPQHF
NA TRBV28 CASSLPLAGARQYF
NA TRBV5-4 CASSFGQAGIYEQYF
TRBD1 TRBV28 CASSSPGQGAGEQYF
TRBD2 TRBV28 CASSSLAAPAYEQYF
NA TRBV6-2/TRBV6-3 CASSSGGYGPQHF
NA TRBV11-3 CASSSPRTGELFF
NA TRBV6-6 CASRGAGQSNEKLFF
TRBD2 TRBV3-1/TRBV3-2 CASSPRGGNQETQYF
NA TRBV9 CASSVDGDGGEQYF
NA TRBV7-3 CASSTDRNTEAFF
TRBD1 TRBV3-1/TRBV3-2 CASSQGQGAIGYEQYF
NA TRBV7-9 CASSPRTGSNTGELFF
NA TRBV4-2 CASSQDGDEQYF
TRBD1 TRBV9 CASSATGGSRGEKLFF
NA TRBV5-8 CASSWGQGGTDTQYF
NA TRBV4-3 CASSQDGAMTTNEKLFF
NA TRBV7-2 CASSLDRVNTEAFF
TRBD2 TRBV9 CASSAGGGDEQFF
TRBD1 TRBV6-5 CASSPTGNTQYF
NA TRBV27 CASSLRWSGEANTIYF
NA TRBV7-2 CASSPLTQTGSYGYTF
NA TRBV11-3 CASSLRQDNEQFF
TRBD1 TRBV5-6 CASSPGTGGTGNTIYF
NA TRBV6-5 CASSQQGPGTEAFF
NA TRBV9 CASSVAANTGELFF
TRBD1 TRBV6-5 CASSYSDRVYF
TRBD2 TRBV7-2 CASSLVVAGGRTTDTQYF
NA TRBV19 CASSIIGGRNGYTF
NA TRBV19 CASSTTVAWTEAFF
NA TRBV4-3 CASSQRPRLNEQFF
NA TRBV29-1 CSVVAAWGTEAFF
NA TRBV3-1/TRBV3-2 CASTHVGGTEAFF
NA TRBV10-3 CAISEKADQPPGAFF
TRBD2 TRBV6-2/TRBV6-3 CASSYSGGAGAGEQYF
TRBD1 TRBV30 CAWSAHRGSGANVLTF
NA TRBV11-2 CASSFRYEQFF
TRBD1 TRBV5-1 CASSSDRVLAGELFF
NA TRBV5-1 CASSPSHTYEQYF
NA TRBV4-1 CASSQATADNEQFF
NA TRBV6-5 CASRTLDSGSPLHF